This T cell receptor (beta chain) was documented in a study of shared T cell receptors in the human thymus. Trimming took off 0 bases at V and 3 bases at J, with 15 bases between the two ends. The CDR3 length is 16 residues. Germline-derived CDR1 and CDR2 are LNHDA and SQIVND (reference sequence). A single count supports this clone. Sequencing used immunoSEQ multiplex PCR; TCRdb keeps in-frame clones, though not all of them. Of under 450,000 clones in the sample, just under 95% are singletons; the top ten hold roughly 0.021%. Sample: thymocytes. This chain connects TRBV19 to TRBJ2-7; a weak D match, TRBD1 (6 bases). The receptor was derived from a human donor. The CDR3 DNA is TGTGCCAGTAGTATAGATTACAGGGCACCGTACTACGAGCAGTACTTC. Translated, it gives CASSIDYRAPYYEQYF.